The sequence of this T cell receptor (beta chain) was determined in a study of patients and donors after allogeneic stem cell transplantation. TCRdb recomputed calls from the RT-PCR reads with MiXCR, one row per CDR3 protein. The data hold roughly 10,000 distinct CDR3 sequences, with around 5.9% observed a single time. This CDR3 comprises 14 residues. Germline V CDR1 and CDR2: SGHTA, FQGNSA. Trimming took off 5 bases at V and 3 bases at J, with 13 bases between the two ends. This clonotype occurred many times. The source of this sequence is a human donor who was either an allogeneic HSCT recipient or a stem cell or donor lymphocyte infusion donor (not recorded which). It is not recorded whose cells these are; they may come from a transplant donor. V usage is TRBV7-2 and J usage is TRBJ1-1; unclear D gene. What was sequenced was blood, either unsorted or a sorted T cell fraction (not recorded which). The CDR3 is CASSPVALDTEAFF. The CDR3 DNA follows: TGTGCCAGCAGCCCTGTAGCTCTCGACACTGAAGCTTTCTTT.